The 2 T cell receptor beta chains below come from one sample, sequenced in a study of T cell repertoires in ileal Crohn's disease (dated by TCRdb to 2018 to 2020). Library prep was done by the immunoSEQ multiplex PCR assay. This is the immuneACCESS table as TCRdb keeps it, with only in-frame sequences that have V and J called. A part of the clones is gone; compared with another copy, unresolved V genes explain less than half, and the rest is unexplained. This sample holds approximately 4,900 clones; approximately 82% were observed only once. The top ten constitute less than 15% of the sample. The material sequenced was ileal tissue. These receptors all come from an adult with Crohn's disease.

V is TRBV7-9 and J is TRBJ1-2, with a tentative D call TRBD1 (6 bases). This CDR3 contains 13 residues. Per the germline V gene, CDR1 is SEHNR and CDR2 is FQNEAQ (reference sequence). The ends were cut back, 5 bases at V and 8 bases at J, with 15 bases in the middle. The CDR3 region has the DNA TGTGCCAGCAGCCCTCGGACAGAGCGCGGCTACACCTTC. Translating gives CASSPRTERGYTF.

The rearrangement joins TRBV4-1 to TRBJ1-2; TRBD1 agrees at 7 bases. The V and J ends lost 2 bases and 4 bases, in that order; junction bases with no gene match: 7. This CDR3 spans 15 amino acids. The germline CDR1 and CDR2 sequences are MGHRA and YSYEKL. CDR3 loop: CASSQSLSGGYGYTF. The CDR3 nucleotides are TGCGCCAGCAGCCAATCGTTATCAGGGGGCTATGGCTACACCTTC.